A single sample gave rise to the 26 T cell receptor beta chains below, sequenced in a study of shared clonotypes between healthy human individuals. Libraries were prepared by immunoSEQ multiplex PCR; TCRdb keeps only in-frame clonotypes and omits some of them. Of about 1 million clones listed, around 74% are singletons. Material for sequencing was memory CD4+ T cells sorted from blood. Subset reported: CD45RA-negative fraction. These receptors came from a man younger than 35 in good health.

The rearrangement links TRBV6-1 to TRBJ2-2; 9 nucleotides agree with TRBD1. Germline V gene sequence: CDR1 MNHNS, CDR2 SASEGT. With V trimmed by 5 bases and J by 4 bases, 5 bases remained unmatched. This CDR3 comprises 15 residues. DNA for the CDR3: TGTGCCAGCAGTACCACAGGGGGCGGCACCGGGGAGCTGTTTTTT. Translated: CASSTTGGGTGELFF.

This clone was observed a single time. The chain employs TRBV5-6 and TRBJ1-5; TRBD1 might be the D (5 bases). Germline V gene data show CDR1 as SGHDT and CDR2 as YYEEEE. The CDR3 spans 15 residues. V gave up 4 bases and J gave up 5 bases, with 16 bases separating them. In DNA, the CDR3 is TGTGCCAGCAGCCAGTGGGGGGTGGTATATCAGCCCCAGCATTTT. This codes for CASSQWGVVYQPQHF.

The chain uses TRBV6-5 and TRBJ1-2; D is ambiguous. CDR3 length equals 14 residues. With 4 bases removed from V and 4 bases from J, the gap between germline ends came to 13 bases. The germline V gene has CDR1 MNHEY and CDR2 SVGAGI. As DNA, the CDR3 is TGTGCCAGCAGTTCTGGCAGTTCATCCTATGGCTACACCTTC. Protein product: CASSSGSSSYGYTF.

The V gene is TRBV20-1, the J gene TRBJ1-4; weak D call: TRBD1 (5 bases). The CDR3 loop spans 11 amino acids. CDR1 DFQATT and CDR2 SNEGSKA come from the germline V gene (reference sequence). Trimming took 4 bases from V and 15 from J, leaving 15 bases between them. The CDR3 bases are TGCAGTGCTACACGGGGGTTTTCATTGTTTTTT. Translating it yields CSATRGFSLFF.

This sequence joins TRBV7-9 and TRBJ2-5; unclear D gene. V was clipped by 1 base and J by 2 bases, with 8 bases between them. Germline V CDR1 and CDR2: SEHNR, FQNEAQ (reference sequence). The CDR3 has 14 amino acids. As DNA, the CDR3 is TGTGCCAGCAGCTTAGGAGCAGTACAAGAGACCCAGTACTTC. Its protein is CASSLGAVQETQYF.

The chain uses TRBV14 and TRBJ2-3; no definite D call. This CDR3 region has 12 residues. The ends were cut back, 5 bases at V and 2 bases at J, with 5 bases in the middle. CDR1 SGHDN and CDR2 FVKESK come from the germline V gene. CDR3 region: CASSYYTDTQYF. CDR3 nucleotide sequence: TGTGCCAGCAGCTACTACACAGATACGCAGTATTTT.

This clone was recorded a few times. The rearrangement links TRBV29-1 to TRBJ2-7; D not resolved. The CDR3 has 12 amino acids. V lost 6 bases and J 0 bases, leaving 9 bases between the germline ends. The V gene's germline CDR1 is SQVTM and CDR2 ANQGSEA. DNA of the CDR3: TGCAGCGTGGCCAAGAGCTCCTACGAGCAGTACTTC. Protein product: CSVAKSSYEQYF.

The V and J genes are TRBV27 and TRBJ2-3; D is perhaps TRBD2 (6 bases). CDR1 and CDR2 from the germline V gene are MNHEY and SMNVEV (reference sequence). The CDR3 totals 18 residues. Trimming took off 8 bases at V and 0 bases at J, with 24 bases between the two ends. The CDR3 DNA reads as TGTGCCAGCGGGCCGGTTAGCGGACTCAGATCTAGCACAGATACGCAGTATTTT. It is translated as CASGPVSGLRSSTDTQYF.

The chain uses TRBV29-1 and TRBJ2-7; D may be TRBD2 (7 bases). V was shortened by 6 bases and J by 5 bases, with 17 bases between the two germline ends. In germline, CDR1 is SQVTM, CDR2 ANQGSEA. This CDR3 spans 13 amino acids. CDR3 coding DNA: TGCAGCGTGCACACCGGGGGGCTGAACGAGCAGTACTTC. Protein: CSVHTGGLNEQYF.

This clone was seen just once. The sample carries other DNA sequences with the same CDR3. V and J are TRBV5-1 and TRBJ2-5, with D hard to call. The length of the CDR3 is 12 residues. V was shortened by 5 bases and J by 1 base, with 6 bases between the two germline ends. Germline lookup yields CDR1 SGHRS and CDR2 YFSETQ. CDR3 region: CASRPSQETQYF. CDR3 bases: TGCGCCAGCAGGCCATCCCAAGAGACCCAGTACTTC.

The chain recombines TRBV11-2 with TRBJ2-1; 8 bases line up with TRBD2. Losses at the gene ends were 1 base for V and 7 bases for J; bases not matched to a gene: 3. This CDR3 region has 14 residues. Looked up from germline, CDR1 is SGHAT and CDR2 is FQNNGV. The DNA for the CDR3 is TGTGCCAGCAGCTTAGGACTAGCGAGTAATGAGCAGTTCTTC. Translation: CASSLGLASNEQFF.

The V gene is TRBV6-1, the J gene TRBJ1-4, with 7 bases identical to TRBD1. The germline gives CDR1 MNHNS, CDR2 SASEGT. This CDR3 is built from 14 residues. Trimming removed 7 bases from V and 3 bases from J; junction bases left unmatched: 5. For the CDR3, the DNA is TGTGCCAGCAAGGGGACAGTTTCTAATGAAAAACTGTTTTTT. Translating it yields CASKGTVSNEKLFF.

The J gene is TRBJ1-2, the V gene TRBV19; 9 bases line up with TRBD1. Germline-derived CDR1 and CDR2 are LNHDA and SQIVND (reference sequence). Trimming took 9 bases from V and 7 from J; bases not matched to a gene: 9. The CDR3 is made up of 13 amino acids. The CDR3: CASQRDRDGGYTF. The CDR3 DNA reads TGTGCCAGCCAGAGGGACAGGGACGGTGGCTACACCTTC.

The rearrangement links TRBV5-1 to TRBJ2-7, with D possibly matching TRBD1 (5 bases). The CDR3 length is 13 residues. The V gene's germline CDR1 is SGHRS and CDR2 YFSETQ. Trimming stripped 1 base from V and 3 bases from J, with 8 bases between. The CDR3: CASSLLQGYEQYF. The CDR3 coding sequence is TGCGCCAGCAGCTTGTTGCAGGGCTACGAGCAGTACTTC.

This sequence joins TRBV10-3 and TRBJ1-1; no clear D. Trimming left V 8 bases short and J 0 bases short, with 7 bases between. CDR3 length: 12 residues. Germline V gives CDR1 ENHRY, CDR2 SYGVKD. CDR3 DNA sequence: TGTGCCATCGGACGGATGAACACTGAAGCTTTCTTT. It translates to CAIGRMNTEAFF.

The chain carries TRBV2 and TRBJ2-7; D is ambiguous. Trimming took 1 base from V and 2 from J, leaving 9 bases between them. CDR3 length: 14 residues. Germline V gene lookup returns CDR1 SNHLY and CDR2 FYNNEI. The CDR3 DNA follows: TGTGCCAGCAGTGAAGAGCGAACAACCTACGAGCAGTACTTC. It is translated as CASSEERTTYEQYF. Drawing the rest from reference TRBV2 and TRBJ2-7, the complete variable domain is EPEVTQTPSHQVTQMGQEVILRCVPISNHLYFYWYRQILGQKVEFLVSFYNNEISEKSEIFDDQFSVERPDGSNFTLKIRSTKLEDSAMYFCASSEERTTYEQYFGPGTRLTVT.

The chain recombines TRBV12-5 with TRBJ2-7; D unresolved. The length of the CDR3 is 14 residues. The germline V gene encodes CDR1 LGHNT and CDR2 FRNRAP. The ends were cut back, 3 bases at V and 3 bases at J, with 12 bases in the middle. The CDR3 sequence: CASGLGQLNYEQYF. The CDR3 nucleotides read TGTGCTAGTGGTTTAGGTCAGCTCAACTACGAGCAGTACTTC.

Turning to this clone: Distinct nucleotide sequences in the sample also encode this CDR3. V usage is TRBV7-2 and J usage is TRBJ1-1; D is perhaps TRBD1 (5 bases). Trimming removed 2 bases at V and 5 bases at J, with 9 bases between. This CDR3 spans 13 amino acids. The V gene's germline CDR1 is SGHTA and CDR2 FQGNSA. CDR3 sequence: CASSLSDRTEAFF. The CDR3 DNA follows: TGTGCCAGCAGCTTATCAGACAGAACTGAAGCTTTCTTT.

The chain recombines TRBV5-8 with TRBJ2-1, with 13 nucleotides matching TRBD2. CDR1 and CDR2 from the germline V gene are SGHTS and YDEGEE. This CDR3 comprises 17 residues. V dropped 0 bases and J dropped 2; count of bases not matched to a gene: 2. The DNA for the CDR3 is TGTGCCAGCAGCTTGGGGACTAGCGGGGGCACCTACAATGAGCAGTTCTTC. Its protein is CASSLGTSGGTYNEQFF.

This chain uses TRBV23-1 with TRBJ1-4; the D is unclear. TRBV23-1 is annotated as an ORF whose role is uncertain. The V gene lost 7 bases and the J gene lost 2 bases, with 8 bases spanning the gap. There are 13 residues in the CDR3. This CDR3 is CASKRGTNEKLFF. In DNA form, the CDR3 reads TGCGCCAGCAAGCGGGGTACTAATGAAAAACTGTTTTTT.

V usage is TRBV2 and J usage is TRBJ2-7; 8 bases map to TRBD1. Germline CDR1 SNHLY, CDR2 FYNNEI. The CDR3 has 12 residues. V lost 6 bases, J lost 5 bases, and 3 bases stayed unmatched. CDR3 sequence: CASRDRDHEQYF. The CDR3 region has the DNA TGTGCCAGCAGGGACAGGGACCACGAGCAGTACTTC. The complete variable domain, with remaining parts taken from reference TRBV2 and TRBJ2-7, reads EPEVTQTPSHQVTQMGQEVILRCVPISNHLYFYWYRQILGQKVEFLVSFYNNEISEKSEIFDDQFSVERPDGSNFTLKIRSTKLEDSAMYFCASRDRDHEQYFGPGTRLTVT.

The chain links TRBV28 to TRBJ1-2; tentatively, D is TRBD1 (5 bases). Germline V lookup: CDR1 MDHEN, CDR2 SYDVKM. The V end was cut by 5 bases, the J end by 4 bases, with 17 bases between. This CDR3 is built from 15 residues. CDR3 residues: CASSPGRDEVYGYTF. The CDR3 region has the DNA TGTGCCAGCAGTCCGGGTCGGGACGAGGTCTATGGCTACACCTTC.

This chain links TRBV7-2 with TRBJ1-1; TRBD1 agrees at 11 bases. Germline-derived CDR1 and CDR2 are SGHTA and FQGNSA. Losses at the gene ends were 6 bases for V and 5 bases for J; bases not matched to a gene: 8. The CDR3 has 15 amino acids. This chain's CDR3 is CASSRTGGKGTEAFF. DNA of the CDR3: TGTGCCAGCAGTCGGACAGGGGGCAAGGGGACTGAAGCTTTCTTT.

V usage is TRBV10-3 and J usage is TRBJ1-1, with a weak D call TRBD1 (6 bases). Germline CDR1 ENHRY, CDR2 SYGVKD. This CDR3 contains 17 residues. V was cut by 0 bases and J by 1 base, with 15 bases left in between. Written as DNA, the CDR3 is TGTGCCATCAGTGAGTCCGGGGTGGTGACAGGGAACACTGAAGCTTTCTTT. This gives the protein CAISESGVVTGNTEAFF.

The J gene is TRBJ2-3, the V gene TRBV5-4; maybe TRBD1 (6 bases). Deletions cut 6 bases from V and 6 bases from J, with 14 bases between. CDR3 size: 13 residues. CDR1 and CDR2 from the germline V gene are SGHNT and YYREEE (reference sequence). Written as DNA, the CDR3 is TGTGCCAGCACCTACCCAAGGGGGGATACGCAGTATTTT. This codes for CASTYPRGDTQYF.

This clone was recorded many times. The rearrangement uses TRBV6-5 and TRBJ1-4; TRBD1 matches at 11 bases. CDR1 MNHEY and CDR2 SVGAGI come from the germline V gene. The CDR3 loop spans 14 amino acids. With V trimmed by 6 bases and J by 11 bases, 8 bases remained unmatched. Here the CDR3 DNA reads TGTGCCAGCAGCGAGGACAGGGGGCCCCTGAAACTGTTTTTT. Translated: CASSEDRGPLKLFF.